The 11 T cell receptor beta chains below all came from one sample that was sequenced in a study of blood T cell repertoires in COVID-19. The protocol was immunoSEQ multiplex PCR, while the TCRdb copy is restricted to in-frame clones and leaves out a portion. The data show about 170,000 clones, 84% seen once. Sequences were obtained from peripheral blood. Receptor source: a man aged 65-85 years with active or convalescent COVID-19.

The chain uses TRBV7-3 and TRBJ2-2; possible D gene TRBD1, 6 bases. Germline CDR1 and CDR2: SGHTA and FQGTGA. The ends were cut back, 5 bases at V and 2 bases at J, with 12 bases in the middle. The CDR3 consists of 15 residues. The DNA of the CDR3 is TGTGCCAGCAGCCCCCAGGGGTTTAACACCGGGGAGCTGTTTTTT. Translation: CASSPQGFNTGELFF.

This clone was observed a single time. The J gene is TRBJ2-1, the V gene TRBV24-1, with 7 positions matching TRBD2. The CDR3 has 16 amino acids. The V gene end was trimmed by 4 bases and the J gene end by 0 bases; junction bases not matched to a gene: 5. Germline CDR1 and CDR2: KGHDR and SFDVKD. This CDR3 is CATSDSRDYSYNEQFF. The CDR3, as DNA: TGTGCCACCAGTGACTCGCGGGACTACTCCTACAATGAGCAGTTCTTC.

The rearrangement uses TRBV7-9 and TRBJ2-2; 13 bases agree with TRBD2. This CDR3 has 15 residues. Unmatched junction bases numbered 4, after V lost 5 bases and J lost 7 bases. Germline V gene data show CDR1 as SEHNR and CDR2 as FQNEAQ (reference sequence). This CDR3 is CASSATSGRLGELFF. In nucleotides, the CDR3 is TGTGCCAGCAGCGCGACTAGCGGGAGGCTCGGGGAGCTGTTTTTT. Full variable domain (missing parts from reference TRBV7-9 and TRBJ2-2): DTGVSQNPRHKITKRGQNVTFRCDPISEHNRLYWYRQTLGQGPEFLTYFQNEAQLEKSRLLSDRFSAERPKGSFSTLEIQRTEQGDSAMYLCASSATSGRLGELFFGEGSRLTVL.

The chain recombines TRBV20-1 with TRBJ2-1, with a weak D call TRBD1 (5 bases). The V gene lost 3 bases and the J gene lost 7 bases, with 19 bases spanning the gap. The germline V gene encodes CDR1 DFQATT and CDR2 SNEGSKA (reference sequence). The CDR3 is 15 residues long. CDR3: CSASTNRNRPNEQFF. CDR3 sequence (DNA): TGCAGTGCTAGTACCAACCGCAACAGGCCTAATGAGCAGTTCTTC.

This clone was seen just once. The V gene is TRBV9, the J gene TRBJ1-4, with 7 bases lining up with TRBD1. Trimming cost V 1 base and J 2 bases; bases outside gene matches: 2. This CDR3 region has 15 residues. CDR1 is SGDLS, CDR2 YYNGEE, per germline. This CDR3 reads CASSVLGGTNEKLFF. The CDR3 nucleotides are TGTGCCAGCAGCGTATTAGGGGGCACTAATGAAAAACTGTTTTTT.

The chain joins TRBV24-1 to TRBJ1-2; 7 bases align to TRBD1. The V gene end was trimmed by 4 bases and the J gene end by 0 bases; junction bases not matched to a gene: 7. Germline values: CDR1 KGHDR, CDR2 SFDVKD. The CDR3 sequence is 16 residues long. The CDR3 nucleotides read TGTGCCACCAGTGACGGACAGGTAGCAGCTAACTATGGCTACACCTTC. Translating it yields CATSDGQVAANYGYTF.

The chain joins TRBV7-8 to TRBJ2-1; D is unclear. The CDR3 is 14 amino acids. Trimming stripped 3 bases from V and 0 bases from J, with 6 bases between. Germline V gene data show CDR1 as SGHVS and CDR2 as FQNEAQ. The CDR3 region has the DNA TGTGCCAGCAGCTTCGAGGACTCCTACAATGAGCAGTTCTTC. Protein product: CASSFEDSYNEQFF.

V is TRBV6-5 and J is TRBJ1-2; D may be TRBD1 (6 bases). The CDR3 totals 14 residues. The V gene's germline CDR1 is MNHEY and CDR2 SVGAGI. V was trimmed by 10 bases and J by 2 bases, leaving 17 bases between them. This chain's CDR3 is CATLSGTSNYGYTF. The CDR3 coding sequence is TGTGCCACTTTATCCGGGACATCCAACTATGGCTACACCTTC.

The V and J genes are TRBV2 and TRBJ1-5; the D is unclear. The ends were cut back, 2 bases at V and 9 bases at J, with 8 bases in the middle. The CDR3 spans 12 residues. CDR1 is SNHLY, CDR2 FYNNEI, per germline. The CDR3 bases are TGTGCCAGCAGTGAAAGTCAACTGCCCCAGCATTTT. Translation: CASSESQLPQHF. The full variable domain, completed using reference TRBV2 and TRBJ1-5, is EPEVTQTPSHQVTQMGQEVILRCVPISNHLYFYWYRQILGQKVEFLVSFYNNEISEKSEIFDDQFSVERPDGSNFTLKIRSTKLEDSAMYFCASSESQLPQHFGDGTRLSIL.

The chain employs TRBV30 and TRBJ1-4; D call uncertain. Trimming took off 8 bases at V and 8 bases at J, with 15 bases between the two ends. The CDR3 is made up of 12 amino acids. The germline gives CDR1 GTSNPN, CDR2 SVGIG (reference sequence). Written as DNA, the CDR3 is TGTGCCGCGGATCCGAACGGGGAAAAACTGTTTTTT. Amino acid sequence: CAADPNGEKLFF.

The V call is TRBV14, the J call TRBJ1-3, with 7 bases identical to TRBD1. Per germline, CDR1 SGHDN and CDR2 FVKESK. CDR3 size: 14 residues. With V trimmed by 6 bases and J by 2 bases, 4 bases remained unmatched. The CDR3 reads CASSLQGAGNTIYF. As DNA, the CDR3 is TGTGCCAGCAGTCTGCAGGGGGCTGGAAACACCATATATTTT. Combining the CDR3 with reference TRBV14 and TRBJ1-3 gives the whole variable domain EAGVTQFPSHSVIEKGQTVTLRCDPISGHDNLYWYRRVMGKEIKFLLHFVKESKQDESGMPNNRFLAERTGGTYSTLKVQPAELEDSGVYFCASSLQGAGNTIYFGEGSWLTVV.